These T cell receptor beta chains were read from a single sample in a study of beta chain features in type 1 diabetes. Produced via immunoSEQ multiplex PCR; TCRdb's table is partial and in-frame only. The sample carries roughly 730,000 clones, roughly an eighth recorded once. The sequencing input was naive CD4+ T cells from blood. The receptor source for this set is a man aged 18 to 35 with type 1 diabetes. CDR3s include the opening cysteine and the closing phenylalanine or tryptophan. The D gene is left open where the match is weak. Only part of the rows carry a size: once, few, many, or a class if the clone is expanded.

>TRBV30|TRBJ1-5|.|few
TGTGCCTGGAACGGACAGTTTAGCAATCAGCCCCAGCATTTT
CAWNGQFSNQPQHF
>TRBV6-5|TRBJ1-4|.|.
TGTGCCAGCAGAAGCCCAGGGAGCAATGAAAAACTGTTTTTT
CASRSPGSNEKLFF
>TRBV10-3|TRBJ1-4|TRBD1|few
TGTGCCATCAGTGAGTCGACAGGGGGAACTAATGAAAAACTGTTTTTT
CAISESTGGTNEKLFF
>TRBV5-1|TRBJ2-7|.|.
TGCGCCAGCAGGGCGAACCGGGACGGTACCTACGAGCAGTACTTC
CASRANRDGTYEQYF
>TRBV18|TRBJ1-6|.|few
TGTGCCAGCTCACCACCGGCAAGGGATAATTCACCCCTCCACTTT
CASSPPARDNSPLHF
>TRBV27|TRBJ1-5|.|.
TGTGCCAGCAGCTCCGGCGGGCCCCAGCATTTT
CASSSGGPQHF
>TRBV28|TRBJ2-5|TRBD1|.
TGTGCCAGCAGTCCCCCTCGGACAGGGGGCAAGGAGACCCAGTACTTC
CASSPPRTGGKETQYF
>TRBV18|TRBJ1-3|.|.
TGTGCCAGCTCACACCGGGACGGAGACTCTGGAAACACCATATATTTT
CASSHRDGDSGNTIYF
>TRBV6-1|TRBJ1-5|.|few
TGTGCCAGCACGTCGGCGGTGGGCAATCAGCCCCAGCATTTT
CASTSAVGNQPQHF
>TRBV30|TRBJ2-1|TRBD2|few
TGTGCCTGGAGTGTAGGACTAGCTAACCTAAACAATGAGCAGTTCTTC
CAWSVGLANLNNEQFF
>TRBV28|TRBJ2-6|.|few
TGTGCCAGCATGTCTGGGGCCAACGTCCTGACTTTC
CASMSGANVLTF
>TRBV5-1|TRBJ1-1|.|.
TGCGCCAGCAGCTTGGCCCAAACGAACACTGAAGCTTTCTTT
CASSLAQTNTEAFF
>TRBV6-4|TRBJ1-6|.|few
TGTGCCAGCAGTGAGCAAGGCGGTACCAGTAATTCACCCCTCCACTTT
CASSEQGGTSNSPLHF
>TRBV7-2|TRBJ1-1|.|few
TGTGCCAGCAGCCAGCAGGGGAACACTGAAGCTTTCTTT
CASSQQGNTEAFF
>TRBV5-1|TRBJ2-1|TRBD2|.
TGCGCCAGCAAACTAGCGGACTACAATGAGCAGTTCTTC
CASKLADYNEQFF
>TRBV18|TRBJ2-2|.|few
TGTGCCAGCTCACTTTATGAAGTGGAGCTGTTTTTT
CASSLYEVELFF
>TRBV5-1|TRBJ2-5|.|.
TGCGCCAGCAGCCCTCTGGATAGTGGAGAGACCCAGTACTTC
CASSPLDSGETQYF
>TRBV5-6|TRBJ1-5|TRBD1|few
TGTGCCAGCACCGAGCAGGGGGGTAATCAGCCCCAGCATTTT
CASTEQGGNQPQHF
>TRBV4-1|TRBJ2-1|TRBD1|few
TGCGCCAGCAGCCGACCGGGACAGGGAAACAATGAGCAGTTCTTC
CASSRPGQGNNEQFF